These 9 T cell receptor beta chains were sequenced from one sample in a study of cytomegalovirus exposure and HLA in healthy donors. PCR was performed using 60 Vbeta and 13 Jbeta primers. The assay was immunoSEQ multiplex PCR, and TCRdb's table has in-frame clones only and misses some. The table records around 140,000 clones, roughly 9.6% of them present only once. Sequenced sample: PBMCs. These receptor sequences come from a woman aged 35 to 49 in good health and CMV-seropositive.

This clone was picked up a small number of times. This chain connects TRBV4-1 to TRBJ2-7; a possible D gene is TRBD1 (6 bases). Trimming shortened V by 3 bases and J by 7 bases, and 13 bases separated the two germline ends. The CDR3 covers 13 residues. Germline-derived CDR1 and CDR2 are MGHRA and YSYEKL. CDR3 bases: TGCGCCAGCAGCCAGATCAGGGGTGGAGAGCAGTACTTC. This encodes CASSQIRGGEQYF.

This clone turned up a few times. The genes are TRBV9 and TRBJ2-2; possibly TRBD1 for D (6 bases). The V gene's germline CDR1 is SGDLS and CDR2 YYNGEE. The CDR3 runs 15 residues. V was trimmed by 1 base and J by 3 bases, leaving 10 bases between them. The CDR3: CASSVRAGDTGELFF. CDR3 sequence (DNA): TGTGCCAGCAGCGTACGGGCAGGGGACACCGGGGAGCTGTTTTTT. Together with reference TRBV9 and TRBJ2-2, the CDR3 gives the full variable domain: DSGVTQTPKHLITATGQRVTLRCSPRSGDLSVYWYQQSLDQGLQFLIQYYNGEERAKGNILERFSAQQFPDLHSELNLSSLELGDSALYFCASSVRAGDTGELFFGEGSRLTVL.

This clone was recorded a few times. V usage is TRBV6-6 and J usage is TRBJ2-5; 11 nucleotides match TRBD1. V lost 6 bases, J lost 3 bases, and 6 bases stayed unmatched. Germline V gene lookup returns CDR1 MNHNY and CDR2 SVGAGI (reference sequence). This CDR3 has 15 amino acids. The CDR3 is CASRGPGQGEETQYF. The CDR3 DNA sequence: TGTGCCAGCAGGGGACCGGGACAGGGGGAAGAGACCCAGTACTTC.

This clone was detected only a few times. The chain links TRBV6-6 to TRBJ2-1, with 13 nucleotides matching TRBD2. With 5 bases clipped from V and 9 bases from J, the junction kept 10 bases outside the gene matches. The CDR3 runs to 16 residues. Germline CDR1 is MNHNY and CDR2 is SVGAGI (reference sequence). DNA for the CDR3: TGTGCCAGCAGTCCTTCAGGGACTAGCGGGGTAGGTGAGCAGTTCTTC. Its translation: CASSPSGTSGVGEQFF.

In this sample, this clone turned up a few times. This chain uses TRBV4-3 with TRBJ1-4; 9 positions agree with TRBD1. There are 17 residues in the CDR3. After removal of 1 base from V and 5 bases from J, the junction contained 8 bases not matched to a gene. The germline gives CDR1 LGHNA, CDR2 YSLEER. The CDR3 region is CASSQGPPGTGNEKLFF. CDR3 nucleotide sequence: TGCGCCAGCAGCCAAGGGCCCCCAGGGACAGGGAATGAAAAACTGTTTTTT.

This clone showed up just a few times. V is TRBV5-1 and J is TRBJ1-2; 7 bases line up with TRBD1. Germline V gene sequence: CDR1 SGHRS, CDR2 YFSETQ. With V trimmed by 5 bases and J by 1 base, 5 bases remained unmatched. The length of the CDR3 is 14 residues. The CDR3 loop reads CASSRDSDNYGYTF. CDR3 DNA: TGCGCCAGCAGTCGGGACAGCGATAACTATGGCTACACCTTC.

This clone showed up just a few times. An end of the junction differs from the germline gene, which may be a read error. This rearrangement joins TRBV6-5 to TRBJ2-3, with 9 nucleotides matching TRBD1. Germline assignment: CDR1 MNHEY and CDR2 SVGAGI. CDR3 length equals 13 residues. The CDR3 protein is CASSYPDRGTEYF. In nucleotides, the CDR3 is TGTGCCAGCAGTTACCCGGACAGGGGTACGGAGTATTTT.

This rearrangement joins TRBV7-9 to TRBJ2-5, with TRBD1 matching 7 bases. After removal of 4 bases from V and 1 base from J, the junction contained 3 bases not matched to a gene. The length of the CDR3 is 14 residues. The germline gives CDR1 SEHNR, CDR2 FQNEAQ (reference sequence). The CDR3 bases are TGTGCCAGCAGCTGGGGACAGCTCCAAGAGACCCAGTACTTC. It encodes CASSWGQLQETQYF.

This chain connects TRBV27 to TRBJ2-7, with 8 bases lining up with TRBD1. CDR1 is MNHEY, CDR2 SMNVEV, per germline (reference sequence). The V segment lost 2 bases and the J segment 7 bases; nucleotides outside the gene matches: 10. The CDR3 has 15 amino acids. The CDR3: CASSLAGGQPLEQYF. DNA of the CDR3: TGTGCCAGCAGTTTAGCAGGGGGCCAACCTTTAGAGCAGTACTTC.